These T cell receptor beta chains were read from a single sample in a study of molecular identifiers for immune sequencing clone quantification. From the PCR reads, TCRdb called clonotypes with MiXCR, one entry per CDR3 protein. The sample includes around 94,000 distinct CDR3 sequences, under 40% of them seen just once. The sample consisted of naive CD8+ T cells from blood, with Jurkat cell RNA spiked in. Source of these receptors: a human donor in good health. Some libraries in this study had Jurkat cell RNA spiked in. Both conserved end residues are part of each CDR3. The order of the fields is V gene, J gene, D gene, clone size, CDR3 protein, CDR3 DNA. D genes are given only for firm matches. The size of a clone is reported for some rows only, either as once, few or many, or as a class for expanded clones.

v_call: TRBV29-1
j_call: TRBJ2-1
d_call: TRBD2
clone_size: -
cdr3_aa: CSVGLAGASYEQFF
cdr3_nt: TGCAGCGTTGGGCTAGCGGGAGCAAGCTATGAGCAGTTCTTC

v_call: TRBV4-3
j_call: TRBJ2-1
d_call: TRBD1
clone_size: -
cdr3_aa: CASSQAGTGVNEQFF
cdr3_nt: TGCGCCAGCAGCCAAGCCGGGACAGGGGTAAATGAGCAGTTCTTC

v_call: TRBV5-6
j_call: TRBJ1-5
d_call: -
clone_size: many
cdr3_aa: CASSSVTGNQPQHF
cdr3_nt: TGTGCCAGCAGCTCAGTCACGGGGAATCAGCCCCAGCATTTT

v_call: TRBV5-6
j_call: TRBJ2-7
d_call: -
clone_size: once
cdr3_aa: CASILGYEQYF
cdr3_nt: TGTGCCAGCATCTTGGGGTACGAGCAGTACTTC

v_call: TRBV7-8
j_call: TRBJ2-7
d_call: -
clone_size: -
cdr3_aa: CAITRSGPSSYEQYF
cdr3_nt: TGTGCCATCACGCGGAGTGGCCCGAGCTCCTACGAGCAGTACTTC

v_call: TRBV7-6
j_call: TRBJ2-7
d_call: -
clone_size: -
cdr3_aa: CASSLAPPSLNSYEQYF
cdr3_nt: TGTGCCAGCAGCTTAGCCCCTCCCAGCCTGAACTCCTACGAGCAGTACTTC

v_call: TRBV12-3/TRBV12-4
j_call: TRBJ2-7
d_call: TRBD2
clone_size: -
cdr3_aa: CASSWGGASYEQYF
cdr3_nt: TGTGCCAGCAGTTGGGGGGGTGCCTCCTACGAGCAGTACTTC

v_call: TRBV7-9
j_call: TRBJ2-5
d_call: -
clone_size: -
cdr3_aa: CAMEGGRANPSGQATQYF
cdr3_nt: TGTGCCATGGAGGGGGGCAGAGCTAACCCTTCGGGACAAGCTACCCAGTACTTC

v_call: TRBV24-1
j_call: TRBJ2-3
d_call: -
clone_size: -
cdr3_aa: CATSDLHQADTQYF
cdr3_nt: TGTGCCACCAGTGATTTGCACCAGGCGGATACGCAGTATTTT

v_call: TRBV7-9
j_call: TRBJ1-5
d_call: -
clone_size: many
cdr3_aa: CASSLVGPGNQPQHF
cdr3_nt: TGTGCCAGCAGCCTCGTAGGGCCAGGCAATCAGCCCCAGCATTTT

v_call: TRBV28
j_call: TRBJ2-3
d_call: TRBD1
clone_size: few
cdr3_aa: CASSGQEGLMTDTQYF
cdr3_nt: TGTGCCAGCTCGGGACAGGAAGGTTTAATGACAGATACGCAGTATTTT

v_call: TRBV11-2
j_call: TRBJ1-1
d_call: -
clone_size: -
cdr3_aa: CASSYRDVPSWTEAFF
cdr3_nt: TGTGCCAGCAGCTACAGGGACGTCCCGAGCTGGACTGAAGCTTTCTTT

v_call: TRBV24-1
j_call: TRBJ2-2
d_call: TRBD2
clone_size: -
cdr3_aa: CATSDLGTSGRASGELFF
cdr3_nt: TGTGCCACCAGTGATTTGGGGACTAGCGGGAGGGCCTCCGGGGAGCTGTTTTTT

v_call: TRBV6-2/TRBV6-3
j_call: TRBJ2-1
d_call: TRBD2
clone_size: -
cdr3_aa: CASSYWREPSSYNEQFF
cdr3_nt: TGTGCCAGCAGTTATTGGCGGGAGCCCAGCTCCTACAATGAGCAGTTCTTC

v_call: TRBV9
j_call: TRBJ1-5
d_call: TRBD1
clone_size: -
cdr3_aa: CASSVGQGQPQHF
cdr3_nt: TGTGCCAGCAGCGTAGGACAGGGACAGCCCCAGCATTTT

v_call: TRBV28
j_call: TRBJ2-7
d_call: TRBD2
clone_size: many
cdr3_aa: CASSLVSGADEQYF
cdr3_nt: TGTGCCAGCAGTTTAGTTAGCGGGGCTGACGAGCAGTACTTC

v_call: TRBV20-1
j_call: TRBJ2-1
d_call: -
clone_size: -
cdr3_aa: CSADRDGGLFF
cdr3_nt: TGCAGTGCCGACCGGGACGGGGGTTTGTTCTTC

v_call: TRBV29-1
j_call: TRBJ2-3
d_call: -
clone_size: -
cdr3_aa: CSVAQGYTDTQYF
cdr3_nt: TGCAGCGTTGCCCAGGGGTACACAGATACGCAGTATTTT

v_call: TRBV27
j_call: TRBJ1-4
d_call: TRBD1
clone_size: few
cdr3_aa: CASSSLSRQGLNEKLFF
cdr3_nt: TGTGCCAGCAGTTCCCTATCGAGACAGGGTCTTAATGAAAAACTGTTTTTT

v_call: TRBV15
j_call: TRBJ2-5
d_call: -
clone_size: -
cdr3_aa: CATSGSETQYF
cdr3_nt: TGTGCCACCTCAGGGTCAGAGACCCAGTACTTC

v_call: TRBV24-1
j_call: TRBJ2-2
d_call: TRBD1
clone_size: few
cdr3_aa: CATSDWRTGSIGTGELFF
cdr3_nt: TGTGCCACCAGTGATTGGCGGACAGGGAGTATTGGAACCGGGGAGCTGTTTTTT

v_call: TRBV4-3
j_call: TRBJ1-1
d_call: -
clone_size: -
cdr3_aa: CASSQDSRFEAFF
cdr3_nt: TGCGCCAGCAGCCAAGATTCTCGCTTTGAAGCTTTCTTT

v_call: TRBV5-1
j_call: TRBJ2-1
d_call: TRBD2
clone_size: -
cdr3_aa: CASSSGLAGSLEQFF
cdr3_nt: TGCGCCAGCAGCTCGGGACTAGCGGGATCTCTTGAGCAGTTCTTC

v_call: TRBV12-3/TRBV12-4
j_call: TRBJ2-2
d_call: -
clone_size: -
cdr3_aa: CASSFGTNTGGLFF
cdr3_nt: TGTGCCAGCAGTTTTGGGACGAACACCGGGGGGCTGTTTTTT

v_call: TRBV7-8
j_call: TRBJ2-1
d_call: TRBD2
clone_size: few
cdr3_aa: CASSPIAGQSHNEQFF
cdr3_nt: TGTGCCAGCAGCCCTATAGCGGGACAATCCCACAATGAGCAGTTCTTC

v_call: TRBV14
j_call: TRBJ2-1
d_call: -
clone_size: many
cdr3_aa: CASSQGSFYNEQFF
cdr3_nt: TGTGCCAGCAGCCAAGGTTCTTTTTACAATGAGCAGTTCTTC

v_call: TRBV11-2
j_call: TRBJ2-3
d_call: -
clone_size: many
cdr3_aa: CASSLEPGSGTDTQYF
cdr3_nt: TGTGCCAGCAGCTTAGAACCGGGATCGGGCACAGATACGCAGTATTTT

v_call: TRBV28
j_call: TRBJ2-3
d_call: TRBD2
clone_size: -
cdr3_aa: CASSVELAGGIDTQYF
cdr3_nt: TGTGCCAGCAGTGTCGAACTAGCGGGAGGGATAGATACGCAGTATTTT

v_call: TRBV4-1
j_call: TRBJ2-3
d_call: TRBD1
clone_size: few
cdr3_aa: CASSQGSGGIGYTQYF
cdr3_nt: TGCGCCAGCAGCCAAGGATCAGGGGGTATCGGCTATACGCAGTATTTT

v_call: TRBV28
j_call: TRBJ2-6
d_call: TRBD1
clone_size: -
cdr3_aa: CASGPGTGHNLLWGNVLTF
cdr3_nt: TGTGCCAGCGGACCGGGGACAGGGCATAACCTGCTCTGGGGCAACGTCCTGACTTTC

v_call: TRBV19
j_call: TRBJ2-7
d_call: TRBD1
clone_size: -
cdr3_aa: CASSIDPGTAYEQYF
cdr3_nt: TGTGCCAGTAGTATAGATCCCGGGACAGCCTACGAGCAGTACTTC

v_call: TRBV28
j_call: TRBJ2-2
d_call: -
clone_size: -
cdr3_aa: CASSFRGVKAGELFF
cdr3_nt: TGTGCCAGCAGTTTTCGGGGCGTAAAGGCCGGGGAGCTGTTTTTT

v_call: TRBV7-6
j_call: TRBJ2-3
d_call: -
clone_size: -
cdr3_aa: CVRPQGGTDTQYF
cdr3_nt: TGTGTCAGGCCCCAGGGGGGGACAGATACGCAGTATTTT

v_call: TRBV7-9
j_call: TRBJ1-4
d_call: -
clone_size: many
cdr3_aa: CASRKAGANEKLFF
cdr3_nt: TGTGCCAGCAGGAAGGCAGGGGCTAATGAAAAACTGTTTTTT

v_call: TRBV6-6
j_call: TRBJ2-7
d_call: TRBD2
clone_size: few
cdr3_aa: CASSYVVLAGDGSYEQYF
cdr3_nt: TGTGCCAGCAGTTACGTTGTACTAGCGGGAGACGGGTCCTACGAGCAGTACTTC

v_call: TRBV10-3
j_call: TRBJ2-7
d_call: -
clone_size: -
cdr3_aa: CASSDVYEQYF
cdr3_nt: TGTGCCAGCTCGGACGTGTACGAGCAGTACTTC